This T cell receptor (beta chain) stems from a study of cytomegalovirus exposure and HLA in healthy donors (dated by TCRdb to about 2017). About the investigation overall: In an earlier analysis of several hundred of the donors, approximately 300 Gb of sequence data and approximately 120 million unique TCR beta sequences from some 170 million T cells were reported. An early release covering roughly 600 HLA-typed donors comprised about 310 gigabases of sequencing data and 85 million to 100 million unique TCR sequences. Of the 300 to 500 genotyped donors, roughly 76% were placed in the genetic ancestry cluster associated with self-reported Caucasian donors. The study was designed to test whether signatures of past pathogen exposure could be identified by cataloging public T cell receptors. The T cell repertoires of around 670 subjects were profiled by immunosequencing and related to cytomegalovirus serostatus. In addition to the first cohort of 650 to 800 subjects, a separate validation cohort of 120 different subjects was used. High-throughput TCR immunosequencing, statistical association of individual TCRs with disease status, and machine learning were combined to predict cytomegalovirus infection status. To study patterns of TCR occurrence, a later analysis re-analyzed previously published TCR beta repertoires from 650 to 750 donors and added high-resolution HLA genotyping. Rather than drawing on any new phenotypic data, the later analysis identified candidate immune exposures from TCR beta sequences and the way those sequences occurred across donors. An earlier analysis of approximately 580 of the donors used high-throughput TCR beta sequencing to judge whether each TCR beta V gene segment behaved as functional or pseudogenic. Donor age, sex, ethnicity and CMV serostatus were collected together with the repertoire data. A later genetic analysis took genome-wide SNP genotypes for about three fifths of the roughly 700 donors and used that subset as a discovery cohort. All discovery cohort repertoires had been generated using a single sequencing platform. Class I and class II HLA loci were covered by the typing at four-digit resolution. The number of donors typed differed by locus, with about 629-640 for A, B, C, DRB1 and DQB1, around 560 for DQA1, over 600 for DPA1, and 400 to 490 for DPB1. Because of strong linkage in the cohort, roughly five DR-DQ haplotypes were treated as single units for association and clustering. On average, about 200,000 unique TCR beta nucleotide sequences were sequenced per donor among a few hundred genotyped donors of the cohort, with roughly 18% of those sequences being non-productive. Broad study findings and their caveats: Immune exposure information for the cohort was limited to CMV serostatus. In an earlier analysis of approximately 590 of the donors, most TCR beta V segments appeared in productive rearrangements about 90% or about 30% of the time, broadly matching IMGT annotations. Strong co-occurrence of HLA alleles, especially DR and DQ, made assigning TCR associations to individual alleles difficult. Because HLA typing was missing for some donors at each locus, association tests included only the typed subset. In a later analysis, HLA-associated TCR beta chains were found to be more clonally expanded and to have lower generation probabilities than equally common non-associated chains. Several of the top co-occurrence clusters appeared to be linked to parvovirus B19, influenza, CMV and Epstein-Barr virus, according to a later analysis. The cohort was sequenced for TCR beta chains only, and without alpha or paired-chain data the features that could be detected were limited. The presence/absence analyses assumed that sequencing depth was roughly uniform across donors, and that assumption may not be true. Because counts were too low, 15 to 20 rarely observed V segments, including chromosome 9 orphons, were excluded from the earlier analysis of some 540 of the donors. It was suggested by the authors that the approach could potentially be generalized to other disease states and immunological phenotypes. The sequencing pipeline was judged likely to have produced a cluster of highly shared sequence variants as a technical artifact. Because the 87-base-pair reads could not distinguish some IMGT-functional V segments, including TRBV6-2 and TRBV6-3, those segments were excluded. According to a later analysis, TCR association rates differed among HLA loci, with DRB1 alleles showing the most associated TCRs and HLA-C alleles showing the fewest. Across donors, most TCR sequences were observed very rarely, whereas some public TCRs were present in many individuals. The study gave a list of under 200 TCR beta chains associated with cytomegalovirus. A further reported finding was that TCR beta sequences accurately predicted the HLA-A and HLA-B alleles for most subjects in the first cohort. Linkage disequilibrium might explain the correlated functional status among segregating V segments, but an unknown experimental factor could not be excluded. Specific HLA alleles were associated with around 18,000 TCR beta sequences at a false discovery rate of 0.05 in a later analysis. Most CMV-associated TCR beta chains appeared to be HLA-restricted in a later analysis, and the HLA associations seemed to be driven largely by CMV exposure. The classifier was reported to diagnose cytomegalovirus status with high specificity and sensitivity in both the original cohort and the validation cohort. According to a later genetic analysis, donors in an Asian-associated ancestry cluster had fewer N-insertions in productive TCRs than the approximately 630-donor mean. In a later genetic analysis, a missense DCLRE1C variant was associated with V-gene and J-gene trimming of TCR beta chains, and the association was replicated in an independent cohort. In vitro tests confirmed that a few of the cytomegalovirus-associated TCR beta chains recognize cytomegalovirus antigens.

The germline V gene (reference sequence) provides CDR1 GTSNPN and CDR2 SVGIG. Trimming costs V 0 bases and J 2 bases, and their ends lie 7 bases apart. There are 14 amino acids in the CDR3, from cysteine to phenylalanine inclusive. The entry retains the CDR3 DNA only, 42 bases that are in frame from base 1. Libraries were made using the immunoSEQ multiplex PCR assay. A mixture of 60 forward primers for TCR Vbeta segments and 13 reverse primers for TCR Jbeta segments was used in the multiplex PCR. Amplification of the CDR3 region of rearranged TCR beta genes was performed with a multiplex PCR assay on genomic DNA. Amplified TCR beta libraries were sequenced as 87-base-pair reads on the Illumina HiSeq System. Turning to the authors' computational methods: A later analysis tallied 80 million to 95 million unique TCR beta chains across the 650 to 750 repertoires, and approximately 9.9 million of those chains were shared by two or more donors. Raw reads were error-corrected and collapsed into unique sequences by a nearest-neighbor algorithm in which closely related sequences were merged to remove PCR and sequencing errors. Alignment of CDR3 sequences to IMGT reference sequences was used to assign V, D and J gene segments. For a sequence to be retained, a match of at least six nucleotides was required to both a V gene segment and a J gene segment. Rearrangements were called productive when the CDR3 lacked stop codons and stayed in frame with V and J; all others were non-productive. CDR3 was defined by IMGT convention, running from the second conserved V-encoded cysteine to the conserved J-encoded phenylalanine. The earlier analysis of about 500 of the donors excluded sequences that lacked an unambiguous match to a single V gene segment. In an earlier analysis of around 600 of the donors, V segments were called functional above 56.7% productive rearrangements and were called segregating when the between-donor standard deviation exceeded 5%. To diagnose cytomegalovirus status from the catalog of TCR beta chain sequences, a statistical classification framework was built. In a later analysis, TCR nucleotide sequences were compared against IMGT/GENE-DB human TR gene sequences so that V and J genes could be assigned. In a later analysis, CDR3 sequences and most-parsimonious VDJ recombination scenarios were assigned using the TCRdist pipeline. In a later analysis, every TCR beta chain was defined by the combination of its CDR3 amino acid sequence and its V-gene family, and reads without a unique V-gene family were dropped. As a way to deal with suspected cross-contamination and a sequencing artifact, a later analysis dropped hundreds of nucleotide sequences that were highly shared and had low generation probability. A later analysis calculated a clonal expansion index for each public chain from normalized within-repertoire ranks of inferred template counts. A later analysis computed generation probabilities with a VDJ recombination model fitted to out-of-frame rearrangements, and checked the results against IGoR. Hypergeometric tests were used in a later analysis to score TCR-TCR, TCR-HLA and TCR-CMV co-occurrence, with a repertoire-size bias correction applied to the TCR pairs. To estimate false discovery rates, a later analysis permuted the HLA or CMV assignments 20 times. In a later analysis, co-occurring TCRs were grouped with DBSCAN, and TCRdist sequence similarity was added when clustering was performed within HLA-allele-positive subsets. Co-occurrence clustering excluded repertoires with fewer than 30,000 or more than 120,000 public chains, plus five with anomalous nucleotide sharing. Entries here come from immuneACCESS through TCRdb and include only in-frame sequences with V and J called. Some clones fail to appear in such tables; in the studies checked, an unresolved V gene covers under half of the shortfall, and the cause of the remainder is unknown. Clonal size and the V and J genes are those of that table, whereas D and trimming came from the DNA. The sample table holds tens of thousands of clones, of which 10% were seen once. The ten most abundant clones make up more than 20% of the sample.

In total, 630 or so healthy bone marrow donors made up the cohort. At the time of sampling, all cohort members were nominally healthy, though unrecorded immune exposures were likely present. The donor tested CMV seropositive and was one of the 289 seropositive cohort members. Every donor gave a peripheral blood sample, and the peripheral blood mononuclear cells from that sample were used for TCR beta sequencing. Genomic DNA was extracted from the blood cell samples with the Qiagen DNeasy Blood Extraction Kit. This clone was seen a few times. This receptor's antigen is unknown. Base qualities are not recorded, but no much larger clone differs from it by a single base.

The sequence is built from TRBV30 and TRBJ2-2; the D gene is unclear. The source material was PBMCs. The sequence derives from a man aged 55-75 years in good health and CMV-seropositive. The CDR3 region has the sequence CAWSVLTNTGELFF. The nucleotide sequence reads as follows: TGTGCCTGGAGTGTACTCACTAACACCGGGGAGCTGTTTTTT.